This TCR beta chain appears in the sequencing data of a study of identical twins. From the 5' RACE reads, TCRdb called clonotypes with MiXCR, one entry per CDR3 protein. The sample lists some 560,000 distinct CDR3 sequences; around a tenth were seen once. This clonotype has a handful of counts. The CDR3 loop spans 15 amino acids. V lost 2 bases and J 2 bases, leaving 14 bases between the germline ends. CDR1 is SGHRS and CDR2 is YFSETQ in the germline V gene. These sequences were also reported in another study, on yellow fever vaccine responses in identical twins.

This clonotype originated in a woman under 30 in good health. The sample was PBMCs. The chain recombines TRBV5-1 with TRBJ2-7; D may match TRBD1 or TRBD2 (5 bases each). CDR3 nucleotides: TGCGCCAGCAGCTTAACCGGGACGAGGACCTACGAGCAGTACTTC. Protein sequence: CASSLTGTRTYEQYF.